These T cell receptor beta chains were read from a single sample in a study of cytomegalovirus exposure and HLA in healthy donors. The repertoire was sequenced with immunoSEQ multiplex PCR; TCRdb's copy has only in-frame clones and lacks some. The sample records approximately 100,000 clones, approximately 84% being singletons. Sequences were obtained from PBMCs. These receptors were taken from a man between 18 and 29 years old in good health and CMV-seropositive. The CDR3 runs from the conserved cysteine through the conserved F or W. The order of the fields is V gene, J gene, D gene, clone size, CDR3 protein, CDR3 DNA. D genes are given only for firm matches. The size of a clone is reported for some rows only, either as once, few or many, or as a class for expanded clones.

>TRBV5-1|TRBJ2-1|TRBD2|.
CASSAGGALNNEQFF
TGCGCCAGCAGCGCCGGGGGGGCCTTAAACAATGAGCAGTTCTTC
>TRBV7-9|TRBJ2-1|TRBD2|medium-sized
CASTSGVNNEQFF
TGTGCCAGCACTAGCGGGGTTAACAATGAGCAGTTCTTC
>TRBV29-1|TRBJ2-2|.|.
CSAILGGTGELFF
TGCAGCGCCATACTGGGAGGAACCGGGGAGCTGTTTTTT
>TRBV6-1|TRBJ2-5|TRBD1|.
CASRRDRAYQETQYF
TGTGCCAGCAGACGGGACAGGGCGTACCAAGAGACCCAGTACTTC
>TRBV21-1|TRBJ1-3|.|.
CASSKDPTGGGNTIYF
TGTGCCAGCAGCAAAGACCCCACCGGGGGAGGAAACACCATATATTTT
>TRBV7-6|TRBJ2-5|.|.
CASSLGGGGETQYF
TGTGCCAGCAGCTTAGGGGGAGGGGGAGAGACCCAGTACTTC
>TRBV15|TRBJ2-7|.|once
CATRGSAGNEQYF
TGTGCCACCCGCGGCTCGGCCGGTAACGAGCAGTACTTC
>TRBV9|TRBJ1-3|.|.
CASSRRKQGSGNTIYF
TGTGCCAGCAGCAGAAGAAAGCAGGGCTCTGGAAACACCATATATTTT
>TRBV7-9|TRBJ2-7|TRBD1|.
CASSLTGTNEQYF
TGTGCCAGCAGCTTGACAGGGACGAACGAGCAGTACTTC
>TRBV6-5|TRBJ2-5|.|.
CASSYLPGAKTQYF
TGTGCCAGCAGTTATTTACCGGGAGCAAAGACCCAGTACTTC
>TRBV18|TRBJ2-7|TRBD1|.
CASSPPATGDIYEQYF
TGTGCCAGCTCACCACCCGCGACAGGGGACATCTATGAGCAGTACTTC
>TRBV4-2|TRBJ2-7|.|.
CASSQETVPKTSPMYYEQYF
TGTGCCAGCAGCCAAGAGACGGTACCGAAGACTAGTCCAATGTACTACGAGCAGTACTTC
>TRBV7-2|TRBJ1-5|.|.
CASSPTGASNQPQHF
TGTGCCAGCAGCCCGACAGGAGCTAGCAATCAGCCCCAGCATTTT
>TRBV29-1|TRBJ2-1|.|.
CSVRQYNEQFF
TGCAGCGTCAGACAGTACAATGAGCAGTTCTTC
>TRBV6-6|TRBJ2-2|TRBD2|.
CASSASGGRSGELFF
TGTGCCAGCAGCGCCTCGGGCGGGAGGTCCGGGGAGCTGTTTTTT
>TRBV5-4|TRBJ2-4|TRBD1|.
CASSLEGTADIQYF
TGTGCCAGCAGCTTGGAAGGGACAGCAGACATTCAGTACTTC
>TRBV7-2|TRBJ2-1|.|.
CASSLDQGGVGQFF
TGTGCCAGCAGCTTAGATCAGGGCGGGGTTGGACAGTTCTTC
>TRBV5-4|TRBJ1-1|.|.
CASSLGRLNTEAFF
TGTGCCAGCAGCTTGGGCAGGTTGAACACTGAAGCTTTCTTT
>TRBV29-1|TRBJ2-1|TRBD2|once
CSVGTSGGLGEQFF
TGCAGCGTTGGGACTAGCGGGGGCCTCGGTGAGCAGTTCTTC
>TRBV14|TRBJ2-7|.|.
CASSRTGWYHEQYF
TGTGCCAGCAGCCGAACAGGGTGGTACCACGAGCAGTACTTC
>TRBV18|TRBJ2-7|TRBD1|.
CASSMLGTVSYEQYF
TGTGCCAGCTCAATGTTAGGGACAGTTTCTTACGAGCAGTACTTC
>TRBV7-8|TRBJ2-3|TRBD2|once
CASSTLLAGLTDTQYF
TGTGCCAGCAGCACTTTGCTAGCGGGGCTGACAGATACGCAGTATTTT
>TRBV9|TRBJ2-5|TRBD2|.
CASSPWTSVMETQYF
TGTGCCAGCAGCCCTTGGACTAGCGTGATGGAGACCCAGTACTTC
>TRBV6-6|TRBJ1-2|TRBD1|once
CASSLDPGQINYGYTF
TGTGCCAGCAGTCTTGACCCGGGACAGATTAACTATGGCTACACCTTC
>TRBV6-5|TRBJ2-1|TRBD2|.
CASSYNPREGANEQFF
TGTGCCAGCAGTTACAACCCGCGGGAGGGCGCGAATGAGCAGTTCTTC
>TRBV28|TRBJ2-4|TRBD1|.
CASSFADRGNIQYF
TGTGCCAGCAGTTTCGCCGACAGGGGTAACATTCAGTACTTC
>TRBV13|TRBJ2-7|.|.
CASSLVRSGYYEQYF
TGTGCCAGCAGCTTAGTTAGATCGGGTTACTACGAGCAGTACTTC
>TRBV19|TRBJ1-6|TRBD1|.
CASSPTGSNSPLHF
TGTGCCAGTAGCCCGACAGGGTCAAATTCACCCCTCCACTTT
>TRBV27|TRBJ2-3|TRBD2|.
CASSQTSGRAQYPQYF
TGTGCCAGCAGCCAGACTAGCGGGAGGGCCCAGTATCCGCAGTATTTT
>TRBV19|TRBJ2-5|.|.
CASSITGETQYF
TGTGCCAGTAGTATCACCGGGGAGACCCAGTACTTC
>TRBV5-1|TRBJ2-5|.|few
CASSLDPGLATQYF
TGCGCCAGCAGCTTGGATCCGGGATTGGCGACCCAGTACTTC
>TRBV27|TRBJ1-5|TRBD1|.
CASMRTGTGNQPQHF
TGTGCCAGTATGCGAACCGGGACAGGGAATCAGCCCCAGCATTTT
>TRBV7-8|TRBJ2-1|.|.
CASRQYEVEEQFF
TGTGCCAGCCGGCAGTATGAGGTCGAGGAGCAGTTCTTC
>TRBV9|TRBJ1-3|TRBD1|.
CASSGPRGDRAASTIYF
TGTGCCAGCAGCGGACCTAGGGGGGACAGGGCGGCGAGCACCATATATTTT
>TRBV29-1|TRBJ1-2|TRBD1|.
CSVEDLQGAPDLDYGYTF
TGCAGCGTTGAAGATCTTCAGGGGGCGCCGGATTTAGACTATGGCTACACCTTC
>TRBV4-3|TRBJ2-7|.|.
CASSQDSTGPSEQYF
TGCGCCAGCAGCCAAGACTCCACGGGTCCTTCCGAGCAGTACTTC
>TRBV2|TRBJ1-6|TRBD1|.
CASSTGQGSGSPLHF
TGTGCCAGCAGTACGGGACAGGGTAGCGGGTCACCCCTCCACTTT
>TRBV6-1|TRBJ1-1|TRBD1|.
CASSEVLVGPPTGENTEAFF
TGTGCCAGCAGTGAAGTGCTGGTGGGCCCTCCGACAGGGGAGAACACTGAAGCTTTCTTT
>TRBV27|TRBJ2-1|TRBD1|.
CASSLLTGKGYNEQFF
TGTGCCAGCAGCCTCCTGACAGGGAAGGGATACAATGAGCAGTTCTTC
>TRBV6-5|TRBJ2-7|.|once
CASSTSGGTYEQYF
TGTGCCAGCAGCACATCGGGGGGCACCTACGAGCAGTACTTC
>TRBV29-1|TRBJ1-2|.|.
CSVVSDTQGFPNYGYTF
TGCAGCGTTGTTTCCGACACACAAGGATTTCCCAACTATGGCTACACCTTC
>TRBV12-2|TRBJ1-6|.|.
CASRFFWEQVFNSPLHF
TGTGCAAGTCGCTTTTTTTGGGAACAGGTATTTAATTCACCCCTCCACTTT
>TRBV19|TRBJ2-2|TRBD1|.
CASSIAGGMGGELFF
TGTGCCAGTAGTATTGCAGGGGGCATGGGCGGGGAGCTGTTTTTT
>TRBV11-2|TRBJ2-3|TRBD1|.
CASSLDRQGQDTQYF
TGTGCCAGCAGCTTAGATAGACAGGGTCAAGATACGCAGTATTTT
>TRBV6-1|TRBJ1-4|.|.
CASSEGQEHEKLFF
TGTGCCAGCAGTGAAGGACAGGAGCATGAAAAACTGTTTTTT
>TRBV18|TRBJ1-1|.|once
CASSPYSGRSLNTEAFF
TGTGCCAGCTCACCATACTCGGGGAGATCTTTGAACACTGAAGCTTTCTTT